This T cell receptor (beta chain) was identified during a study of blood T cell repertoires in COVID-19. V shed 8 bases and J shed 2 bases, with 9 bases lying between them. Germline CDR1 and CDR2: SQVTM and ANQGSEA. The CDR3 runs 11 residues. TCRdb's copy holds only in-frame clones and misses some; the assay was immunoSEQ multiplex PCR. The top ten hold approximately 15% of the sample, which has about 18,000 clones, roughly four fifths seen once. This clone was recorded a few times. The sequence was obtained from a man aged 40-49 years with active or convalescent COVID-19. The chain carries TRBV29-1 and TRBJ1-2; D is ambiguous. The source material was peripheral blood. The CDR3 coding sequence is TGCAGCACCCCGGGGAACTATGGCTACACCTTC. Its protein product is CSTPGNYGYTF.